Presented here are 21 T cell receptor beta chains from one specimen sequenced in a study of blood T cell repertoires in COVID-19. Using immunoSEQ multiplex PCR, the repertoire was profiled, and TCRdb retains in-frame clones only, with some absent. Among under 300,000 clones listed, 85% to 90% were seen once. Specimen: PBMCs or T cells enriched from blood (not recorded which). The receptor set was obtained from a man between 18 and 35 years old who had recovered from COVID-19.

The chain employs TRBV4-2 and TRBJ1-5, with a weak D call TRBD1 (6 bases). Germline V gene sequence: CDR1 LGHNA, CDR2 YNFKEQ. This CDR3 region has 15 residues. V lost 0 bases, J lost 1 base, and 7 bases lay in between. The chain's CDR3 is CASSQDRGSNQPQHF. Here the CDR3 DNA reads TGTGCCAGCAGCCAAGACAGGGGAAGCAATCAGCCCCAGCATTTT.

J is TRBJ1-3 and V is TRBV24-1; D not certain. This CDR3 is 14 amino acids long. CDR1 KGHDR and CDR2 SFDVKD come from the germline V gene. V was shortened by 1 base and J by 1 base, with 4 bases between the two germline ends. The CDR3 DNA reads as TGTGCCACCAGTGATTTTCGGTCTGGAAACACCATATATTTT. Its protein is CATSDFRSGNTIYF.

The chain couples TRBV6-5 to TRBJ1-5; 11 positions match TRBD1. The J segment lost 5 bases and the V segment lost 0 bases, leaving 0 bases of the junction unmatched. The germline V gene encodes CDR1 MNHEY and CDR2 SVGAGI. The CDR3 covers 15 residues. The CDR3 region has the DNA TGTGCCAGCAGTTACTCGGGACAGGGGGATCAGCCCCAGCATTTT. Translated: CASSYSGQGDQPQHF.

In its sample, this clone was seen once. The chain employs TRBV11-2 and TRBJ2-7, with 7 bases aligning to TRBD1. Germline loops: CDR1 SGHAT, CDR2 FQNNGV. V shed 5 bases, J shed 1 base, and the junction held 2 bases outside the gene matches. The CDR3 is made up of 13 amino acids. As DNA, the CDR3 is TGTGCCAGCAGCGTGGGACAGTCCTACGAGCAGTACTTC. It yields the protein CASSVGQSYEQYF.

The rearrangement joins TRBV6-5 to TRBJ2-7, with D possibly being TRBD2 (6 bases). V lost 4 bases, J lost 3 bases, and 16 bases lay in between. CDR3 size: 15 residues. Germline CDR1 and CDR2: MNHEY and SVGAGI. The CDR3 DNA reads as TGTGCCAGCAGTTTCCCGCGCGGGGCAAGCTACGAGCAGTACTTC. Translation: CASSFPRGASYEQYF.

Turning to this clone: This specimen includes other DNA sequences encoding the same CDR3. The J gene is TRBJ1-3, the V gene TRBV18; a possible D gene is TRBD1 (5 bases). CDR1 is KGHSH and CDR2 is LQKENI in the germline V gene. V was trimmed by 3 bases and J by 0 bases, leaving 9 bases between them. The CDR3 runs 15 residues. CDR3 sequence (DNA): TGTGCCAGCTCACCCCGGGGGGGCTCTGGAAACACCATATATTTT. It translates to CASSPRGGSGNTIYF.

The gene calls are TRBV27 and TRBJ1-1; D unresolved. The CDR3 length is 15 residues. V was shortened by 1 base and J by 4 bases, with 13 bases between the two germline ends. Germline V gene sequence: CDR1 MNHEY, CDR2 SMNVEV (reference sequence). The CDR3 sequence is CASSLWSSSITEAFF. The CDR3 region has the DNA TGTGCCAGCAGTTTATGGTCTAGCAGTATCACTGAAGCTTTCTTT.

The chain recombines TRBV29-1 with TRBJ1-4; D is uncertain. Germline values: CDR1 SQVTM, CDR2 ANQGSEA. The CDR3 has 13 amino acids. V dropped 4 bases and J dropped 3 bases, with 9 bases sitting between them. CDR3 nucleotide sequence: TGCAGCGTTGGAGGTCGGTCTAATGAAAAACTGTTTTTT. It codes for CSVGGRSNEKLFF.

The chain recombines TRBV30 with TRBJ1-2; 9 nucleotides agree with TRBD1. With 4 bases clipped from V and 6 bases from J, the junction kept 6 bases outside the gene matches. CDR1 is GTSNPN, CDR2 SVGIG, per germline (reference sequence). The CDR3 covers 13 residues. The CDR3 loop reads CAWTLTGGDGYTF. CDR3 bases: TGTGCCTGGACCCTAACAGGGGGCGATGGCTACACCTTC.

This chain connects TRBV5-1 to TRBJ2-7; D perhaps matches TRBD1 (6 bases). V lost 5 bases and J lost 2, with 14 bases in between. Germline CDR1 reads SGHRS; CDR2 reads YFSETQ. The CDR3 runs 14 residues. CDR3 loop: CASRGGGQAYEQYF. In nucleotides, the CDR3 is TGCGCCAGCAGGGGTGGGGGACAAGCCTACGAGCAGTACTTC.

The chain combines TRBV19 with TRBJ2-1, with D possibly being TRBD2 (7 bases). CDR1 and CDR2 (germline): LNHDA, SQIVND (reference sequence). The CDR3 length is 15 residues. Trimming stripped 7 bases from V and 8 bases from J, with 21 bases between. The CDR3 DNA follows: TGTGCCAGTATCCCATCTTCCGCGGGGGCCCATGAGCAGTTCTTC. Protein sequence: CASIPSSAGAHEQFF.

The chain joins TRBV27 to TRBJ1-2, with TRBD1 matching 7 bases. This CDR3 region has 14 residues. Germline loops: CDR1 MNHEY, CDR2 SMNVEV (reference sequence). V gave up 3 bases and J gave up 7 bases; unmatched junction bases: 8. The CDR3 protein is CASSLTGKTRGYTF. The CDR3 DNA is TGTGCCAGCAGTTTGACAGGGAAAACCCGTGGCTACACCTTC.

This chain joins TRBV19 and TRBJ2-3, with 8 bases matching TRBD1. The J segment lost 0 bases and the V segment lost 8 bases, leaving 7 bases of the junction unmatched. This CDR3 is 15 amino acids long. Germline V gives CDR1 LNHDA, CDR2 SQIVND (reference sequence). CDR3 sequence reads: CASATGDRSTDTQYF. Written as DNA, the CDR3 is TGTGCCAGTGCTACAGGGGACAGGAGCACAGATACGCAGTATTTT.

V is TRBV5-1 and J is TRBJ1-3; the D gene is possibly TRBD1 (5 bases). In germline, CDR1 is SGHRS, CDR2 YFSETQ. This CDR3 is 16 amino acids long. Trimming removed 4 bases from V and 3 bases from J, with 17 bases in between. CDR3 DNA: TGCGCCAGCAGCGCGGGAACCGGGACGGTTGGAAACACCATATATTTT. The encoded protein is CASSAGTGTVGNTIYF.

This clone appeared a single time. The chain has TRBV2 and TRBJ2-3; no firm D call. Trimming stripped 7 bases from V and 3 bases from J, with 11 bases between. This CDR3 has 13 residues. Per germline, CDR1 SNHLY and CDR2 FYNNEI. The CDR3 reads CASNGFGTDTQYF. The CDR3 DNA reads as TGTGCCAGCAACGGGTTCGGAACAGATACGCAGTATTTT.

The rearrangement joins TRBV19 to TRBJ2-1; 10 bases are shared with TRBD2. CDR3 size: 15 residues. Losses at the gene ends were 4 bases for V and 4 bases for J; bases not matched to a gene: 4. The germline CDR1 and CDR2 sequences are LNHDA and SQIVND (reference sequence). In DNA, the CDR3 is TGTGCCAGTAGTAAAGGACTAGCGGATTACAATGAGCAGTTCTTC. Its translation is CASSKGLADYNEQFF.

The chain combines TRBV7-6 with TRBJ1-2, with D perhaps TRBD1 (6 bases). Trimming took off 5 bases at V and 0 bases at J, with 13 bases between the two ends. The CDR3 is made up of 15 amino acids. CDR1 SGHVS and CDR2 FNYEAQ come from the germline V gene. This chain's CDR3 is CASSPGAEANYGYTF. In DNA form, the CDR3 reads TGTGCCAGCAGCCCAGGGGCAGAAGCTAACTATGGCTACACCTTC.

The genes are TRBV10-2 and TRBJ1-3, with a tentative D call TRBD1 (6 bases). CDR1 and CDR2 from the germline V gene are WSHSY and SAAADI. V gave up 3 bases and J gave up 2 bases, with 11 bases separating them. This CDR3 has 15 amino acids. The CDR3 reads CASSEVTGAGNTIYF. The CDR3 DNA is TGCGCCAGCAGTGAAGTGACAGGAGCTGGAAACACCATATATTTT.

The chain joins TRBV3-1 (or the pseudogene TRBV3-2) to TRBJ2-3, with D perhaps TRBD2 (6 bases). V was cut by 4 bases and J by 0 bases, with 14 bases left in between. From germline, CDR1 is LGHDT and CDR2 YNNKEL (reference sequence). This CDR3 has 16 residues. CDR3 bases: TGTGCCAGCAGCCCCCTTACGGGAGCTAGCACAGATACGCAGTATTTT. Its protein is CASSPLTGASTDTQYF.

The gene calls are TRBV5-1 and TRBJ2-5, with D perhaps matching TRBD1 (6 bases). The germline CDR1 and CDR2 sequences are SGHRS and YFSETQ. The CDR3 is 13 amino acids. V was clipped by 0 bases and J by 3 bases, with 6 bases between them. DNA for the CDR3: TGCGCCAGCAGCTTGGACAGGGAAGAGACCCAGTACTTC. It codes for CASSLDREETQYF.

This clone was seen a single time. The sample contains more than one DNA sequence encoding this CDR3. The CDR3 spells CASSPGGSYNEQFF. The CDR3 DNA reads as TGTGCCAGCAGCCCAGGGGGCTCCTACAATGAGCAGTTCTTC. The J gene is TRBJ2-1, the V gene TRBV7-3, with 7 bases that match TRBD1. Germline loops: CDR1 SGHTA, CDR2 FQGTGA. The CDR3 is 14 residues long. With V trimmed by 5 bases and J by 0 bases, 1 base remained unmatched.